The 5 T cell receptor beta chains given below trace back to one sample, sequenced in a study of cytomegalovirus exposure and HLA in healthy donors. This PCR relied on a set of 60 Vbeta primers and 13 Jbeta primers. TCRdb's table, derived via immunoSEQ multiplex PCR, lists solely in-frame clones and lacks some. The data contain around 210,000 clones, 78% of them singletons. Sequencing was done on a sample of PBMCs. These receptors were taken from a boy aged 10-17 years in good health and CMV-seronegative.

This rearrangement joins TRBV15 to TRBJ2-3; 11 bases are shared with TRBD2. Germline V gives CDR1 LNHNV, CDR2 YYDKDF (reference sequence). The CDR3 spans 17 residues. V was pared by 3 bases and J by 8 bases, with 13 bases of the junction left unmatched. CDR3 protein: CATSRKSLAGVAVTQYF. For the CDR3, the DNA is TGTGCCACCAGCAGGAAATCACTAGCGGGGGTGGCCGTTACGCAGTATTTT.

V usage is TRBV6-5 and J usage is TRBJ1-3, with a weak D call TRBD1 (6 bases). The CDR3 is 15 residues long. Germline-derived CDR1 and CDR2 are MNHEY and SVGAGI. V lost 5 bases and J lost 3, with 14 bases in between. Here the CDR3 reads CASSRDTFFGNTIYF. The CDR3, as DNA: TGTGCCAGCAGTCGGGACACCTTTTTTGGAAACACCATATATTTT.

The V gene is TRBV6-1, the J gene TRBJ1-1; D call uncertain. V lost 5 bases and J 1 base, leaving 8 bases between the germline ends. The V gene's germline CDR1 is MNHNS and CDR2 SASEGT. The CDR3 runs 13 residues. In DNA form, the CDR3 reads TGTGCCAGCAGTTTGGGGAGGAACACTGAAGCTTTCTTT. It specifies CASSLGRNTEAFF.

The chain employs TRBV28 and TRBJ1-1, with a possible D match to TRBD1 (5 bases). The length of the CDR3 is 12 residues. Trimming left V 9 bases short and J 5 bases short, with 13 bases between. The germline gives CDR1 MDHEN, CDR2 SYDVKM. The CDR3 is CASQGSGTEAFF. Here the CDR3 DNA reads TGTGCCAGTCAGGGATCTGGGACTGAAGCTTTCTTT. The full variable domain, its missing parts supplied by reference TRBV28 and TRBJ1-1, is DVKVTQSSRYLVKRTGEKVFLECVQDMDHENMFWYRQDPGLGLRLIYFSYDVKMKEKGDIPEGYSVSREKKERFSLILESASTNQTSMYLCASQGSGTEAFFGQGTRLTVV.

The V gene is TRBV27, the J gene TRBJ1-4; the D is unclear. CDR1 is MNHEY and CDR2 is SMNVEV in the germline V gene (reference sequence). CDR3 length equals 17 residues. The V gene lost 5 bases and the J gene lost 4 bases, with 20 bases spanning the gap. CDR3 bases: TGTGCCAGCAGTCCCGCAACCTTTTCAACTTATAATGAAAAACTGTTTTTT. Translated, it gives CASSPATFSTYNEKLFF.